The 13 T cell receptor beta chains reported below all come from one sample, sequenced in a study of T cells in Graves' hyperthyroidism and ophthalmopathy. Amplified TCR beta CDR3 regions derived from RNA transcripts. First-round RT-PCR with HTBI primers amplified the TCR CDR3 region. TCRdb fed the multiplex PCR reads into MiXCR, producing one record per CDR3 protein. This table holds about 530,000 distinct CDR3 sequences, 17% found once. The sample was blood. These receptors were obtained from a woman aged 18 to 35 with Graves' ophthalmopathy.

In this sample, this clonotype turned up many times. The CDR3: CASRGGVAFF. In nucleotides, the CDR3 is TGTGCCAGCAGAGGGGGGGTTGCTTTCTTT. This chain links TRBV6-2 or TRBV6-3 with TRBJ1-1; D perhaps matches TRBD1 (6 bases). The germline V gene encodes CDR1 MNHEY and CDR2 SVGEGT. V was pared by 6 bases and J by 11 bases, with 10 bases between. CDR3 length equals 10 residues.

This clonotype was seen ten or more times. The chain couples TRBV2 to TRBJ2-1; D may be TRBD1 (6 bases). V was shortened by 8 bases and J by 8 bases, with 19 bases between the two germline ends. The length of the CDR3 is 14 residues. Germline V gene lookup returns CDR1 SNHLY and CDR2 FYNNEI. The CDR3, as DNA: TGTGCCAGCCCAGACTTCGACAGGCGAGATGAGCAGTTCTTC. It specifies CASPDFDRRDEQFF. Looking up the rest from reference TRBV2 and TRBJ2-1 gives the full variable domain: EPEVTQTPSHQVTQMGQEVILRCVPISNHLYFYWYRQILGQKVEFLVSFYNNEISEKSEIFDDQFSVERPDGSNFTLKIRSTKLEDSAMYFCASPDFDRRDEQFFGPGTRLTVL.

The chain is built from TRBV7-2 and TRBJ2-4, with D hard to call. Per the germline V gene, CDR1 is SGHTA and CDR2 is FQGNSA. The CDR3 is 14 amino acids. V was trimmed by 0 bases and J by 7 bases, leaving 10 bases between them. In nucleotides, the CDR3 is TGTGCCAGCAGCTTAGCGATCCGACGGAACATTCAGTACTTC. Protein: CASSLAIRRNIQYF.

This clonotype was seen ten or more times. The chain combines TRBV18 with TRBJ2-1; D uncertain. This CDR3 comprises 13 residues. V gave up 2 bases and J gave up 6 bases, with 8 bases separating them. Per germline, CDR1 KGHSH and CDR2 LQKENI. The CDR3 sequence is CASSPGHGNEQFF. The CDR3 DNA is TGTGCCAGCTCACCAGGCCACGGCAATGAGCAGTTCTTC.

The J gene is TRBJ2-2, the V gene TRBV29-1; 7 positions match TRBD1. Germline CDR1 reads SQVTM; CDR2 reads ANQGSEA. Unmatched junction bases numbered 10, after V lost 6 bases and J lost 6 bases. This CDR3 contains 14 residues. The CDR3 DNA is TGCAGCGTAATGACAGGGCAGTCCTCCGGGGAGCTGTTTTTT. Translated, it gives CSVMTGQSSGELFF.

This clonotype was counted ten times or more. The chain couples TRBV20-1 to TRBJ2-5; D is unclear. Per the germline V gene, CDR1 is DFQATT and CDR2 is SNEGSKA (reference sequence). The CDR3 totals 15 residues. V was trimmed by 4 bases and J by 5 bases, leaving 20 bases between them. CDR3 residues: CSAMQLGQFEETQYF. The CDR3, as DNA: TGCAGTGCTATGCAGTTGGGCCAGTTCGAGGAGACCCAGTACTTC.

This clonotype has ten or more counts. The V gene is TRBV6-5, the J gene TRBJ2-7; TRBD2 matches 16 bases. Germline CDR1 and CDR2: MNHEY and SVGAGI. The CDR3 runs to 19 residues. The V gene end was trimmed by 6 bases and the J gene end by 4 bases; junction bases not matched to a gene: 15. The CDR3 sequence is CASRGGPGTSGRVPYEQYF. In nucleotides, the CDR3 is TGTGCCAGCAGGGGCGGTCCCGGGACTAGCGGGAGGGTTCCTTACGAGCAGTACTTC.

This chain uses TRBV5-1 with TRBJ2-3, with D maybe TRBD1 (7 bases). This CDR3 contains 17 residues. Germline values: CDR1 SGHRS, CDR2 YFSETQ. The ends were cut back, 0 bases at V and 2 bases at J, with 16 bases in the middle. CDR3 sequence reads: CASSLAGGQTITDTQYF. CDR3 DNA sequence: TGCGCCAGCAGCTTGGCCGGGGGACAGACCATCACAGATACGCAGTATTTT. Full variable domain (remainder filled in from reference TRBV5-1 and TRBJ2-3): KAGVTQTPRYLIKTRGQQVTLSCSPISGHRSVSWYQQTPGQGLQFLFEYFSETQRNKGNFPGRFSGRQFSNSRSEMNVSTLELGDSALYLCASSLAGGQTITDTQYFGPGTRLTVL.

This clonotype was counted between two and nine times. V and J are TRBV2 and TRBJ2-1; the D is unclear. The CDR3 has 11 residues. The V end lost 4 bases, the J end lost 12 bases, and 10 bases lay between the germline ends. Germline CDR1 reads SNHLY; CDR2 reads FYNNEI. The CDR3 DNA follows: TGTGCCAGCAGTGGTGCAGCGACGCAGTTCTTC. Translated: CASSGAATQFF.

This clonotype occurred many times. DNA of the CDR3: TGTGCCAGCAGCAAGACAGGGGGCAATCAGCCCCAGCATTTT. Protein product: CASSKTGGNQPQHF. V gene TRBV5-5 combines with J gene TRBJ1-5, with 8 bases aligning to TRBD1. Germline trimming cut 4 bases from V and 2 bases from J; bases unmatched to any gene: 2. This CDR3 is 14 amino acids long. The germline V gene has CDR1 SGHKS and CDR2 YYEKEE (reference sequence).

This clonotype was detected a few times. The V call is TRBV20-1, the J call TRBJ2-2; perhaps TRBD1 as D (5 bases). From germline, CDR1 is DFQATT and CDR2 SNEGSKA (reference sequence). The CDR3 loop spans 14 amino acids. The V end lost 4 bases, the J end lost 4 bases, and 13 bases lay between the germline ends. The CDR3 is CSAKSGWSTGELFF. In DNA, the CDR3 is TGCAGTGCTAAGTCAGGGTGGAGCACCGGGGAGCTGTTTTTT.

This clonotype was found many times. V and J are TRBV20-1 and TRBJ2-7, with D possibly matching TRBD2 (7 bases). From germline, CDR1 is DFQATT and CDR2 SNEGSKA (reference sequence). The V end was cut by 6 bases, the J end by 0 bases, with 15 bases between. The CDR3 spans 14 residues. CDR3: CSAVGGDTSYEQYF. CDR3 sequence (DNA): TGCAGTGCGGTAGGGGGGGATACCTCCTACGAGCAGTACTTC.

This clonotype has a count of ten or more. The genes are TRBV6-1 and TRBJ2-1; no reliable D call. Trimming took off 1 base at V and 7 bases at J, with 8 bases between the two ends. The CDR3 has 13 residues. Per germline, CDR1 MNHNS and CDR2 SASEGT. The CDR3, as DNA: TGTGCCAGCAGTGAAGATAGGCATAATGAGCAGTTCTTC. Protein product: CASSEDRHNEQFF.